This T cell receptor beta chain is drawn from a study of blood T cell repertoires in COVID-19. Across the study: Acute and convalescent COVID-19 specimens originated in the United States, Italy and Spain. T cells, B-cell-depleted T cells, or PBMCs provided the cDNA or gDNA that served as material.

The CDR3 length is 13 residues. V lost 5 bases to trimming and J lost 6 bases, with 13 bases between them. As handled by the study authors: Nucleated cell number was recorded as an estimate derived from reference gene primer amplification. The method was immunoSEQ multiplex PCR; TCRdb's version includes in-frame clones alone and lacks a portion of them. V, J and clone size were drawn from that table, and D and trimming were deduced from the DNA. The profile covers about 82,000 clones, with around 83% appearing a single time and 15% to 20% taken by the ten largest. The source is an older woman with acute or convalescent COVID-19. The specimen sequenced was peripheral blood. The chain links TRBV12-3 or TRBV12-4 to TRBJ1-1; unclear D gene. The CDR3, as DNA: TGTGCCAGCAGTCTACTCTTGCCCCCTGAAGCTTTCTTT. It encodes CASSLLLPPEAFF.